This entry lists 28 T cell receptor beta chains sequenced from one sample in a study of T cell responses to AZD1222 COVID-19 vaccine. Using immunoSEQ multiplex PCR, the repertoire was profiled, and TCRdb retains in-frame clones only, with some absent. Of around 150,000 clones listed, roughly 92% are singletons. The source was peripheral blood, collected on day 0 of AZD1222 vaccination. These TCRs come from an adult in good health.

This chain links TRBV25-1 with TRBJ2-1; 7 bases are shared with TRBD1. The CDR3 covers 15 residues. Germline CDR1 and CDR2: MGHDK and SYGVNS. Losses at the gene ends were 5 bases for V and 5 bases for J; bases not matched to a gene: 9. The chain's CDR3 is CASSLEGDRDNEQFF. CDR3 bases: TGTGCCAGCAGTTTAGAAGGGGACAGAGACAATGAGCAGTTCTTC.

The chain has TRBV7-2 and TRBJ2-2, with 10 bases matching TRBD2. Trimming took 6 bases from V and 7 from J; bases not matched to a gene: 11. Looked up from germline, CDR1 is SGHTA and CDR2 is FQGNSA. The CDR3 extends over 16 amino acids. CDR3 residues: CASRPASGRFFGELFF. CDR3 sequence (DNA): TGTGCCAGCAGGCCCGCTAGCGGGAGATTTTTCGGGGAGCTGTTTTTT.

The chain couples TRBV10-3 to TRBJ2-5; D uncertain. The V and J ends lost 0 bases and 5 bases respectively, with 13 bases between them. Germline loops: CDR1 ENHRY, CDR2 SYGVKD. This CDR3 comprises 15 residues. The CDR3 region has the DNA TGTGCCATCAGTGAGTCGGGTAGTCCTGGGGAGACCCAGTACTTC. This sequence encodes CAISESGSPGETQYF.

DNA of the CDR3: TGTGCCAGCAGTGAGGGGCAGGGGACTGAAGCTTTCTTT. Translated, it gives CASSEGQGTEAFF. The rearrangement links TRBV6-1 to TRBJ1-1; weak D call: TRBD1 (6 bases). Trimming removed 3 bases at V and 5 bases at J, with 10 bases between. This CDR3 has 13 amino acids. Germline-derived CDR1 and CDR2 are MNHNS and SASEGT.

The chain is built from TRBV6-2 or TRBV6-3 and TRBJ2-1; 11 bases are shared with TRBD2. Germline lookup yields CDR1 MNHEY and CDR2 SVGEGT. The trim removed 2 bases at V and 8 bases at J, leaving 17 bases unmatched. The CDR3 extends over 19 amino acids. The CDR3 nucleotides read TGTGCCAGCAGTTACCCGATTACAGAACTAGCGGGAGTCGTCTATGAGCAGTTCTTC. This gives the protein CASSYPITELAGVVYEQFF.

The chain links TRBV24-1 to TRBJ2-2, with 13 bases identical to TRBD2. The V gene end was trimmed by 1 base and the J gene end by 6 bases; junction bases not matched to a gene: 4. The CDR3 is made up of 17 amino acids. Germline V CDR1 and CDR2: KGHDR, SFDVKD. This CDR3 is CATSDFGLAGEAGELFF. As DNA, the CDR3 is TGTGCCACCAGTGATTTTGGACTAGCGGGAGAGGCCGGGGAGCTGTTTTTT.

The chain uses TRBV4-3 and TRBJ1-1; TRBD1 aligns across 8 bases. J gave up 5 bases and V 4 bases, and 6 bases lay outside the gene matches. The germline V gene encodes CDR1 LGHNA and CDR2 YSLEER. This CDR3 is built from 14 residues. The CDR3 protein is CASSRRGHRTEAFF. As DNA, the CDR3 is TGCGCCAGCAGCCGCAGGGGGCATCGGACTGAAGCTTTCTTT.

This clone has more than one count but fewer than ten. This chain uses TRBV18 with TRBJ2-5, with D possibly being TRBD2 (5 bases). The CDR3 runs to 13 residues. Germline V gene data show CDR1 as KGHSH and CDR2 as LQKENI. Trimming stripped 0 bases from V and 7 bases from J, with 9 bases between. Here the CDR3 DNA reads TGTGCCAGCTCACCACCCGGGGTTGGGACCCAGTACTTC. Its translation: CASSPPGVGTQYF.

This clone was observed a single time. The CDR3 DNA reads TGTGCCAGCAGCATCCGGGGAGGGCTTCGAGAAAAACTGTTTTTT. Translating it yields CASSIRGGLREKLFF. The chain links TRBV3-1 (or the pseudogene TRBV3-2) to TRBJ1-4; D unclear. Trimming took off 5 bases at V and 8 bases at J, with 18 bases between the two ends. CDR1 is LGHDT, CDR2 YNNKEL, per germline (reference sequence). The length of the CDR3 is 15 residues.

The chain links TRBV28 to TRBJ1-2; D unresolved. V lost 5 bases to trimming and J lost 0 bases, with 13 bases between them. The CDR3 is made up of 15 amino acids. Germline values: CDR1 MDHEN, CDR2 SYDVKM. The CDR3 loop reads CASSPLGGTNYGYTF. The CDR3 bases are TGTGCCAGCAGTCCTCTGGGCGGGACTAACTATGGCTACACCTTC.

The chain uses TRBV28 and TRBJ1-5; 7 bases are a match to TRBD1. The ends lost 6 bases at V and 3 bases at J; junction bases unmatched: 8. The germline gives CDR1 MDHEN, CDR2 SYDVKM. The CDR3 is 15 amino acids. The CDR3 bases are TGTGCCAGCAGCCTAGGACAGGTGCACAATCAGCCCCAGCATTTT. Translated, it gives CASSLGQVHNQPQHF. Variable domain in full (rest from reference TRBV28 and TRBJ1-5): DVKVTQSSRYLVKRTGEKVFLECVQDMDHENMFWYRQDPGLGLRLIYFSYDVKMKEKGDIPEGYSVSREKKERFSLILESASTNQTSMYLCASSLGQVHNQPQHFGDGTRLSIL.

V and J are TRBV30 and TRBJ2-1; TRBD2 aligns across 9 bases. Trimming at V came to 1 base and at J to 0 bases, leaving 7 bases not matched to a gene. Per germline, CDR1 GTSNPN and CDR2 SVGIG (reference sequence). The CDR3 runs to 17 residues. The CDR3: CAWSGGGALSSYNEQFF. CDR3 bases: TGTGCCTGGAGTGGCGGGGGGGCACTAAGCTCCTACAATGAGCAGTTCTTC. Full variable domain (remainder filled in from reference TRBV30 and TRBJ2-1): SQTIHQWPATLVQPVGSPLSLECTVEGTSNPNLYWYRQAAGRGLQLLFYSVGIGQISSEVPQNLSASRPQDRQFILSSKKLLLSDSGFYLCAWSGGGALSSYNEQFFGPGTRLTVL.

This chain uses TRBV4-3 with TRBJ2-2, with 7 positions matching TRBD2. The CDR3 is 13 amino acids. Trimming took 6 bases from V and 6 from J; bases not matched to a gene: 4. Germline CDR1 and CDR2: LGHNA and YSLEER. The CDR3 DNA reads TGCGCCAGCAGGGGGGGGTCGCCCGGGGAGCTGTTTTTT. Translation gives CASRGGSPGELFF.

The chain carries TRBV6-2 or TRBV6-3 and TRBJ1-1; tentatively, D is TRBD1 (5 bases). Germline V gene sequence: CDR1 MNHEY, CDR2 SVGEGT. CDR3 length: 12 amino acids. Trimming pared 2 bases from V and 7 bases from J, leaving 8 bases between. CDR3 protein: CASSYLGDEAFF. The CDR3 coding sequence is TGTGCCAGCAGTTACCTGGGGGATGAAGCTTTCTTT.

The genes are TRBV7-6 and TRBJ2-1; maybe TRBD1 (5 bases). Trimming shortened V by 5 bases and J by 10 bases, and 12 bases separated the two germline ends. Germline-derived CDR1 and CDR2 are SGHVS and FNYEAQ. The CDR3 spans 12 residues. CDR3 nucleotides: TGTGCCAGCAGCCTGGTTGGGGCCGAGCAGTTCTTC. Its translation is CASSLVGAEQFF.

The rearrangement uses TRBV3-1 (or the pseudogene TRBV3-2) and TRBJ1-3; D is perhaps TRBD1 (5 bases). V shed 2 bases and J shed 1 base, with 6 bases lying between them. CDR3 size: 14 residues. CDR1 is LGHDT and CDR2 is YNNKEL in the germline V gene (reference sequence). The CDR3 nucleotides are TGTGCCAGCAGCCAACAGGGTTCTGGAAACACCATATATTTT. Amino acid sequence: CASSQQGSGNTIYF.

This sequence joins TRBV28 and TRBJ2-3; TRBD1 matches at 11 bases. This CDR3 has 15 residues. Germline lookup yields CDR1 MDHEN and CDR2 SYDVKM. J gave up 3 bases and V 6 bases, and 5 bases lay outside the gene matches. This CDR3 is CASRGTGGKTDTQYF. CDR3 DNA sequence: TGTGCCAGCAGGGGGACAGGGGGAAAAACAGATACGCAGTATTTT.

This sequence joins TRBV19 and TRBJ2-1; 9 bases line up with TRBD2. Trimming at V came to 5 bases and at J to 4 bases, leaving 6 bases not matched to a gene. The CDR3 covers 15 residues. CDR1 LNHDA and CDR2 SQIVND come from the germline V gene (reference sequence). The CDR3 coding sequence is TGTGCCAGTAGTCTCGCTAGCGGGAATTACAATGAGCAGTTCTTC. Protein product: CASSLASGNYNEQFF. Full variable domain (remainder filled in from reference TRBV19 and TRBJ2-1): DGGITQSPKYLFRKEGQNVTLSCEQNLNHDAMYWYRQDPGQGLRLIYYSQIVNDFQKGDIAEGYSVSREKKESFPLTVTSAQKNPTAFYLCASSLASGNYNEQFFGPGTRLTVL.

The chain is built from TRBV7-8 and TRBJ1-6; no definite D call. The CDR3 spans 15 residues. Trimming took off 3 bases at V and 7 bases at J, with 13 bases between the two ends. Germline V gene sequence: CDR1 SGHVS, CDR2 FQNEAQ. The DNA of the CDR3 is TGTGCCAGCAGCTTGGCCATGTCAGGAAATTCACCCCTCCACTTT. Amino acids: CASSLAMSGNSPLHF. The variable domain in full, completed from reference TRBV7-8 and TRBJ1-6, reads GAGVSQSPRYKVAKRGQDVALRCDPISGHVSLFWYQQALGQGPEFLTYFQNEAQLDKSGLPSDRFFAERPEGSVSTLKIQRTQQEDSAVYLCASSLAMSGNSPLHFGNGTRLTVT.

This chain links TRBV12-3 or TRBV12-4 with TRBJ2-1; the D call may be TRBD1 or TRBD2 (5 bases each). V dropped 10 bases and J dropped 12 bases, with 22 bases sitting between them. The CDR3 is 13 residues long. CDR3 sequence: CATTRGPAGGQFF. Written as DNA, the CDR3 is TGTGCCACCACACGGGGCCCCGCAGGTGGGCAGTTCTTC.

In nucleotides, the CDR3 is TGTGCCAGCAGTCCCCAAGGGGGCTCCTACAATGAGCAGTTCTTC. This translates into CASSPQGGSYNEQFF. The chain joins TRBV27 to TRBJ2-1; a weak D match, TRBD1 (6 bases). CDR1 is MNHEY and CDR2 is SMNVEV in the germline V gene (reference sequence). V dropped 5 bases and J dropped 0 bases, with 11 bases sitting between them. The CDR3 has 15 residues.

V is TRBV28 and J is TRBJ2-5, with TRBD1 matching 7 bases. Germline V gives CDR1 MDHEN, CDR2 SYDVKM. Trimming at V came to 4 bases and at J to 2 bases, leaving 10 bases not matched to a gene. The CDR3 covers 16 residues. CDR3 DNA sequence: TGTGCCAGCAGTTCCCCATGGACAGGAGTTCAAGAGACCCAGTACTTC. Translating gives CASSSPWTGVQETQYF.

The chain recombines TRBV4-1 with TRBJ2-7; 9 bases align to TRBD2. Germline trimming cut 6 bases from V and 3 bases from J; bases unmatched to any gene: 9. The CDR3 is made up of 15 amino acids. Germline V gene data show CDR1 as MGHRA and CDR2 as YSYEKL. As DNA, the CDR3 is TGCGCCAGCAGTGCGACCGGGACTAGCAGCTACGAGCAGTACTTC. Its translation is CASSATGTSSYEQYF.

The chain combines TRBV10-1 with TRBJ2-7; D is possibly TRBD1 or TRBD2 (6 bases each). The germline CDR1 and CDR2 sequences are WNHNN and SYGVQD (reference sequence). The CDR3 contains 12 residues. Trimming took 0 bases from V and 10 from J, leaving 10 bases between them. The CDR3 protein is CASSESGGPQYF. DNA of the CDR3: TGCGCCAGCAGTGAGTCGGGGGGCCCTCAGTACTTC.

The DNA of the CDR3 is TGTGCCAGCAGCCCCCGACAGATTTCTTACGAGCAGTACTTC. Amino acid sequence: CASSPRQISYEQYF. The chain links TRBV6-2 or TRBV6-3 to TRBJ2-7; D perhaps matches TRBD1 (5 bases). The germline gives CDR1 MNHEY, CDR2 SVGEGT. The length of the CDR3 is 14 residues. V shed 6 bases and J shed 4 bases, with 16 bases lying between them.

The chain recombines TRBV6-4 with TRBJ1-1; D possibly corresponds to TRBD1 (5 bases). Germline CDR1 reads MRHNA; CDR2 reads SNTAGT. The V end was cut by 6 bases, the J end by 4 bases, with 9 bases between. This CDR3 region has 12 residues. The CDR3 sequence is CASRDQGTEAFF. In nucleotides, the CDR3 is TGTGCCAGCAGAGACCAGGGCACTGAAGCTTTCTTT.

The chain combines TRBV28 with TRBJ2-2; D ambiguous. The length of the CDR3 is 14 residues. Deletions cut 2 bases from V and 4 bases from J, with 8 bases between. Germline V gene sequence: CDR1 MDHEN, CDR2 SYDVKM. CDR3 sequence: CASSLAETTGELFF. CDR3 DNA: TGTGCCAGCAGTTTAGCGGAGACCACCGGGGAGCTGTTTTTT.

This chain links TRBV27 with TRBJ1-2; TRBD1 matches at 7 bases. Germline lookup yields CDR1 MNHEY and CDR2 SMNVEV (reference sequence). The CDR3 loop spans 15 amino acids. V dropped 5 bases and J dropped 0; count of bases not matched to a gene: 6. CDR3 amino acids: CASSPRTGPNYGYTF. The CDR3 DNA reads as TGTGCCAGCAGTCCCCGGACAGGACCTAACTATGGCTACACCTTC.